This entry is about one T cell receptor beta chain. The assay was immunoSEQ multiplex PCR, and TCRdb's table has in-frame clones only and misses some. The sample lists 84,000 or so clones; about nine tenths were seen once. The entry originates in a study of T cell responses to AZD1222 COVID-19 vaccine. This CDR3 comprises 11 residues. The ends were cut back, 3 bases at V and 0 bases at J, with 1 base in the middle. The germline gives CDR1 SGHDT, CDR2 YYEEEE. The TCR comes from an adult who received the AZD1222 COVID-19 vaccine. The chain is built from TRBV5-6 and TRBJ2-7; no clear D gene. The source was peripheral blood, collected 28 days after the second AZD1222 dose. CDR3 nucleotide sequence: TGTGCCAGCAGCTCCTCCTACGAGCAGTACTTC. It is translated as CASSSSYEQYF.